This T cell receptor (beta chain) was sequenced during a study of T cells in Graves' hyperthyroidism and ophthalmopathy. Study context: Peripheral blood was obtained at initial diagnosis, preceding any treatment.

Stable Graves' hyperthyroidism meant no ophthalmopathy progression within 18 months. Lactation, pregnancy, other autoimmune disease or uncontrolled infection led to exclusion of patients. V was shortened by 2 bases and J by 1 base, with 11 bases between the two germline ends. CDR3 length equals 15 residues. Study outcomes and limitations: A model of 13 V-J features distinguished ophthalmopathy from stable hyperthyroidism.

Amplified TCR beta CDR3 regions derived from RNA transcripts. The HTBI primer set was used in a first-round RT-PCR of the TCR CDR3. A single record per CDR3 protein comes from TCRdb applying MiXCR to the multiplex PCR reads. The table records about 360,000 distinct CDR3 sequences, roughly an eighth of them present only once. There are many counts of this clonotype. Its specificity is unknown. This chain links TRBV12-3 or TRBV12-4 with TRBJ1-1; possibly TRBD1 for D (5 bases). The clonotype comes from a woman younger than 35 with Graves' hyperthyroidism. Material for sequencing was blood. Written as DNA, the CDR3 is TGTGCCAGCAGTTTATCAGGACACCCGAACACTGAAGCTTTCTTT. Its translation is CASSLSGHPNTEAFF.